This TCR beta chain was recovered during a study of CD8 T cells in Susac syndrome. Per germline, CDR1 WSHSY and CDR2 SAAADI. Trimming stripped 3 bases from V and 0 bases from J, with 4 bases between. CDR3 length: 13 amino acids. Concerning this clonotype: Its matching antigen is unknown.

Random hexamers were used to reverse transcribe an amount of roughly 0.45 to 1 ug RNA. TCRdb re-called the immunoSEQ multiplex PCR reads through MiXCR, storing one row per CDR3 protein. The table shows 85,000 to 130,000 distinct CDR3 sequences, with roughly 95% occurring only once. Overall study results and limits: Susac-specific public clones in total CD8+ repertoires numbered approximately 17; in CD8+ TEMRA repertoires, they numbered 4 to 6.

The sequencing input was CD8+ T cells from PBMCs. The chain joins TRBV10-2 to TRBJ2-3; D remains unclear. This receptor was identified in a human donor with Susac syndrome. The CDR3 DNA is TGCGCCAGCAGTGAAGCGAGCACAGATACGCAGTATTTT. It encodes CASSEASTDTQYF.